A single sample is the source of the 10 T cell receptor beta chains below, sequenced in a study of a mutant IDH1 vaccine in newly diagnosed glioma. Generated by immunoSEQ multiplex PCR, the TCRdb table keeps only in-frame clones and is missing some. The sample shows roughly 70,000 clones, about 86% of them seen only once. This sample's time point: baseline, week 1 (first vaccination visit). The treatment denotes: pre-vaccination baseline after standard-of-care therapy. Sequencing used PBMCs, obtained from a glioma patient treated with radiotherapy, temozolomide or both. The receptor set was obtained from a man aged 25-45 years with glioma.

The chain has TRBV2 and TRBJ2-5; 10 bases align to TRBD1. The DNA end lines up better with TRBJ2-7; the J call may be wrong. The CDR3 loop spans 14 amino acids. The germline CDR1 and CDR2 sequences are SNHLY and FYNNEI. The CDR3 loop reads CASSGGQGVDEQYF. For the CDR3, the DNA is TGTGCCAGCAGTGGCGGACAGGGGGTCGACGAGCAGTACTTC.

The chain couples TRBV5-4 to TRBJ2-3, with D hard to call. From germline, CDR1 is SGHNT and CDR2 YYREEE (reference sequence). The CDR3 sequence is 12 residues long. Trimming pared 4 bases from V and 1 base from J, leaving 4 bases between. In nucleotides, the CDR3 is TGTGCCAGCAGCATGGGCACAGATACGCAGTATTTT. The encoded protein is CASSMGTDTQYF.

The rearrangement uses TRBV2 and TRBJ1-5; 8 bases are a match to TRBD1. The ends lost 6 bases at V and 0 bases at J; junction bases unmatched: 13. CDR3 length equals 18 residues. Per the germline V gene, CDR1 is SNHLY and CDR2 is FYNNEI. The CDR3 region is CASRDGTGAALSNQPQHF. The CDR3 DNA follows: TGTGCCAGCAGAGACGGGACAGGAGCGGCCCTTAGCAATCAGCCCCAGCATTTT.

V and J are TRBV28 and TRBJ1-1; D call uncertain. V dropped 6 bases and J dropped 0 bases, with 5 bases sitting between them. Germline lookup yields CDR1 MDHEN and CDR2 SYDVKM. CDR3 size: 12 residues. This CDR3 is CASRVMNTEAFF. In DNA, the CDR3 is TGTGCCAGCAGGGTGATGAACACTGAAGCTTTCTTT.

This chain joins TRBV4-1 and TRBJ1-5; D unclear. V lost 0 bases and J 0 bases, leaving 12 bases between the germline ends. The CDR3 consists of 17 residues. Per germline, CDR1 MGHRA and CDR2 YSYEKL. CDR3 sequence reads: CASSQDARRFSNQPQHF. The CDR3 coding sequence is TGCGCCAGCAGCCAAGATGCTCGTCGGTTTAGCAATCAGCCCCAGCATTTT.

V usage is TRBV6-5 and J usage is TRBJ2-7; TRBD2 matches at 8 bases. The CDR3 length is 15 residues. Trimming at V came to 8 bases and at J to 2 bases, leaving 11 bases not matched to a gene. Germline CDR1 MNHEY, CDR2 SVGAGI. The CDR3 sequence is CASQGRSSGAYEQYF. CDR3 bases: TGTGCCAGCCAGGGCCGGAGTAGCGGGGCCTACGAGCAGTACTTC.

The rearrangement uses TRBV7-9 and TRBJ2-2, with D possibly matching TRBD1 (6 bases). CDR1 and CDR2 from the germline V gene are SEHNR and FQNEAQ (reference sequence). The CDR3 length is 14 residues. Trimming left V 4 bases short and J 4 bases short, with 10 bases between. Here the CDR3 reads CASSSDRFTGELFF. CDR3 nucleotide sequence: TGTGCCAGCAGCTCCGACAGGTTCACCGGGGAGCTGTTTTTT.

The chain recombines TRBV5-1 with TRBJ2-2; TRBD1 matches 8 bases. The CDR3 runs to 21 residues. V was clipped by 2 bases and J by 2 bases; unmatched bases: 20. Germline V CDR1 and CDR2: SGHRS, YFSETQ. CDR3 sequence: CASSFDRGWGKLHFNTGELFF. The CDR3, as DNA: TGCGCCAGCAGCTTTGACAGGGGTTGGGGAAAGCTGCACTTTAACACCGGGGAGCTGTTTTTT.

The chain combines TRBV5-6 with TRBJ2-7; D is uncertain. Germline V CDR1 and CDR2: SGHDT, YYEEEE. This CDR3 region has 12 residues. V shed 1 base and J shed 6 bases, with 8 bases lying between them. The CDR3 here is CASSLIPGEQYF. DNA of the CDR3: TGTGCCAGCAGCTTGATACCAGGCGAGCAGTACTTC.

The chain uses TRBV27 and TRBJ1-5, with D possibly being TRBD1 (6 bases). Germline values: CDR1 MNHEY, CDR2 SMNVEV (reference sequence). This CDR3 spans 14 amino acids. Trimming removed 3 bases at V and 3 bases at J, with 9 bases between. The CDR3 region has the DNA TGTGCCAGCAGTTTCGACAGGTTCAATCAGCCCCAGCATTTT. It is translated as CASSFDRFNQPQHF.